This entry lists 18 T cell receptor beta chains sequenced from one sample in a study of CD8+CD57+ T cells in acquired aplastic anemia. For CDR3 and TCR beta VDJ profiling, genomic DNA was the template used. TCRdb analysed the reads with MiXCR anew, one entry per CDR3 protein. The sample holds some 47,000 distinct CDR3 sequences; roughly 69% are singletons and the top ten take around a third. Sequenced: sorted CD4+, CD8+, or CD8+CD57+ T cells (not recorded which) from PBMCs. The source is a human donor in good health, serving as a control.

This clonotype showed up just once. This sequence joins TRBV9 and TRBJ1-1; 7 nucleotides match TRBD1. Germline CDR1 is SGDLS and CDR2 is YYNGEE. This CDR3 is 14 amino acids long. After removal of 3 bases from V and 2 bases from J, the junction contained 4 bases not matched to a gene. The CDR3: CASSEGQSNTEAFF. The CDR3 bases are TGTGCCAGCAGCGAGGGACAGTCAAACACTGAAGCTTTCTTT.

The chain joins TRBV7-6 to TRBJ1-6; D is unresolved. The CDR3 sequence is 13 residues long. The ends were cut back, 1 base at V and 7 bases at J, with 5 bases in the middle. Germline V gives CDR1 SGHVS, CDR2 FNYEAQ. In nucleotides, the CDR3 is TGTGCCAGCAGCTTAGGGGAGAATTCACCCCTCCACTTT. Translated, it gives CASSLGENSPLHF.

This chain connects TRBV24-1 to TRBJ2-3; no reliable D call. Germline CDR1 is KGHDR and CDR2 is SFDVKD. Trimming stripped 2 bases from V and 1 base from J, with 6 bases between. The CDR3 has 14 amino acids. CDR3 region: CATSDWMGTDTQYF. DNA for the CDR3: TGTGCCACCAGTGATTGGATGGGCACAGATACGCAGTATTTT.

The chain couples TRBV19 to TRBJ1-3; TRBD1 is a possible D gene (5 bases). V gave up 5 bases and J gave up 0 bases, with 8 bases separating them. CDR3 length equals 14 residues. Germline CDR1 LNHDA, CDR2 SQIVND (reference sequence). The DNA for the CDR3 is TGTGCCAGTAGTTTGAGGGGCTCTGGAAACACCATATATTTT. It codes for CASSLRGSGNTIYF.

The CDR3 nucleotides are TGTGCCAGCAGCGTAGACGTTTGGATGGATGGCTACACCTTC. It specifies CASSVDVWMDGYTF. The rearrangement uses TRBV2 and TRBJ1-2; D uncertain. Germline CDR1 is SNHLY and CDR2 is FYNNEI. This CDR3 is 14 amino acids long. V was pared by 6 bases and J by 6 bases, with 17 bases between.

The chain is built from TRBV19 and TRBJ1-5; weak D call: TRBD1 (5 bases). Germline assignment: CDR1 LNHDA and CDR2 SQIVND (reference sequence). The CDR3 covers 14 residues. V was cut by 3 bases and J by 7 bases, with 13 bases left in between. The CDR3 loop is CASSIQGGMQPQHF. In DNA, the CDR3 is TGTGCCAGTAGTATCCAGGGTGGAATGCAGCCCCAGCATTTT. Filled out from reference TRBV19 and TRBJ1-5, the complete variable domain reads DGGITQSPKYLFRKEGQNVTLSCEQNLNHDAMYWYRQDPGQGLRLIYYSQIVNDFQKGDIAEGYSVSREKKESFPLTVTSAQKNPTAFYLCASSIQGGMQPQHFGDGTRLSIL.

This chain links TRBV20-1 with TRBJ2-7; D not certain. Trimming removed 3 bases at V and 5 bases at J, with 11 bases between. The CDR3 has 12 amino acids. Germline CDR1 and CDR2: DFQATT and SNEGSKA (reference sequence). The CDR3 spells CSASGVDDEQYF. The CDR3 bases are TGCAGTGCTAGTGGGGTCGACGACGAGCAGTACTTC.

The chain couples TRBV20-1 to TRBJ1-1, with D uncertain. The germline V gene has CDR1 DFQATT and CDR2 SNEGSKA (reference sequence). The CDR3 is made up of 15 amino acids. V was cut by 2 bases and J by 3 bases, with 16 bases left in between. Here the CDR3 DNA reads TGCAGTGCTAGAACTATAAAGGGAGGTGACACTGAAGCTTTCTTT. It encodes CSARTIKGGDTEAFF.

The gene calls are TRBV4-2 and TRBJ1-2, with a tentative D call TRBD1 (6 bases). V was shortened by 6 bases and J by 2 bases, with 10 bases between the two germline ends. Germline loops: CDR1 LGHNA, CDR2 YNFKEQ. The length of the CDR3 is 13 residues. The CDR3 coding sequence is TGTGCCAGCAGTGGACAGCTAAACTATGGCTACACCTTC. It translates to CASSGQLNYGYTF.

This clonotype occurred many times. J is TRBJ1-2 and V is TRBV30; D gene uncertain. Germline CDR1 reads GTSNPN; CDR2 reads SVGIG (reference sequence). V lost 4 bases and J lost 7, with 13 bases in between. The CDR3 contains 12 residues. DNA for the CDR3: TGTGCCTGGAATGTAGGACTGACTGGCTACACCTTC. Protein: CAWNVGLTGYTF.

This clonotype was seen at least ten times. The rearrangement links TRBV6-1 to TRBJ2-7, with 8 bases fitting TRBD1. The CDR3 runs 14 residues. Germline V gene data show CDR1 as MNHNS and CDR2 as SASEGT. V dropped 3 bases and J dropped 5; count of bases not matched to a gene: 6. CDR3 sequence reads: CASSDGQGVDEQYF. The CDR3 DNA reads TGTGCCAGCAGTGACGGACAGGGTGTTGACGAGCAGTACTTC.

The sample holds many counts of this clonotype. The genes are TRBV6-1 and TRBJ2-7; D is perhaps TRBD1 (5 bases). The CDR3 runs to 15 residues. V lost 2 bases, J lost 2 bases, and 13 bases lay in between. Looked up from germline, CDR1 is MNHNS and CDR2 is SASEGT. CDR3 DNA sequence: TGTGCCAGCAGTGAAACGGGTACAGGTGCCTACGAGCAGTACTTC. Residues: CASSETGTGAYEQYF.

The chain carries TRBV7-2 and TRBJ1-3; 7 nucleotides line up with TRBD1. The CDR3 loop spans 15 amino acids. Germline V lookup: CDR1 SGHTA, CDR2 FQGNSA. The trim removed 5 bases at V and 2 bases at J, leaving 6 bases unmatched. CDR3 DNA: TGTGCCAGCAGCGCCGGTACAGGGGCTGGAAACACCATATATTTT. Translation: CASSAGTGAGNTIYF.

This rearrangement joins TRBV7-7 to TRBJ2-5; 9 bases match TRBD1. Germline V gene sequence: CDR1 SSHAT, CDR2 FNYEAQ (reference sequence). The CDR3 length is 15 residues. V lost 4 bases, J lost 5 bases, and 8 bases stayed unmatched. The CDR3: CASSSGTGSGETQYF. CDR3 DNA sequence: TGTGCCAGCAGCTCCGGGACAGGGAGTGGGGAGACCCAGTACTTC.

Concerning this clonotype: One end of the junction fails to match germline, which may point to a read error. This rearrangement joins TRBV5-1 to TRBJ2-7, with 14 bases that match TRBD2. The CDR3 totals 15 residues. In germline, CDR1 is SGHRS, CDR2 YFSETQ. The CDR3 DNA sequence: TGCGTCAGCAGCTCCACGGGGACTAGCGGGGGCGAGCAGTACTTT. Its translation is CVSSSTGTSGGEQYF.

CDR3 protein: CASSTGPVSSYEQYF. The DNA for the CDR3 is TGTGCCAGCAGCACGGGACCGGTAAGCTCCTACGAGCAGTACTTC. The chain combines TRBV7-2 with TRBJ2-7; D possibly uses TRBD1 or TRBD2 (5 bases each). Trimming removed 5 bases at V and 0 bases at J, with 14 bases between. The germline V gene has CDR1 SGHTA and CDR2 FQGNSA. This CDR3 contains 15 residues. Based on the CDR3 plus reference TRBV7-2 and TRBJ2-7, the full variable domain is GAGVSQSPSNKVTEKGKDVELRCDPISGHTALYWYRQSLGQGLEFLIYFQGNSAPDKSGLPSDRFSAERTGGSVSTLTIQRTQQEDSAVYLCASSTGPVSSYEQYFGPGTRLTVT.

This clonotype was counted a few times. The J gene is TRBJ2-1, the V gene TRBV10-2; D is perhaps TRBD2 (5 bases). There are 13 residues in the CDR3. Trimming removed 7 bases at V and 10 bases at J, with 17 bases between. Germline CDR1 reads WSHSY; CDR2 reads SAAADI. The CDR3, as DNA: TGCGCCAGCACCCACAGATATGGGGAGGAGCAGTTCTTC. It encodes CASTHRYGEEQFF.

The chain uses TRBV19 and TRBJ1-6; 7 bases are a match to TRBD1. From germline, CDR1 is LNHDA and CDR2 SQIVND (reference sequence). The CDR3 spans 14 residues. Trimming removed 6 bases from V and 10 bases from J; junction bases left unmatched: 9. The CDR3 nucleotides are TGTGCCAGTAGCGGGACAGACGGAAAATCACCCCTCCACTTT. Translation: CASSGTDGKSPLHF. Supplemented by reference TRBV19 and TRBJ1-6, the full variable domain reads DGGITQSPKYLFRKEGQNVTLSCEQNLNHDAMYWYRQDPGQGLRLIYYSQIVNDFQKGDIAEGYSVSREKKESFPLTVTSAQKNPTAFYLCASSGTDGKSPLHFGNGTRLTVT.